Listed below are T cell receptor beta chains from one sample, sequenced in a study of blood T cell repertoires in COVID-19. Profiled with immunoSEQ multiplex PCR; TCRdb holds only in-frame clones, not every one. There are 200,000 or so clones in the sample; approximately 85% occur only once, and 3.3% lies in the top ten. Sequences were obtained from peripheral blood. The receptor source for this set is a man aged 55 to 70 with acute or convalescent COVID-19. The CDR3 runs from the conserved cysteine through the conserved F or W. The D gene is left open where the match is weak. Part of the rows lack a size; the others show once, few, many or a class for expanded clones.

>TRBV6-5|.|.|TRBJ1-1
CASSYRGLGETEAFF
TGTGCCAGCAGTTACAGAGGCCTCGGGGAGACTGAAGCTTTCTTT
>TRBV29-1|.|.|TRBJ2-1
CSGARGSSYNEQFF
TGCAGCGGGGCCCGGGGGAGCTCCTACAATGAGCAGTTCTTC
>TRBV28|.|.|TRBJ2-2
CASRPGRGLTGELFF
TGTGCCAGCAGGCCGGGCAGGGGATTAACCGGGGAGCTGTTTTTT
>TRBV5-1|.|.|TRBJ2-7
CASSSGLTTGEQYF
TGCGCCAGCAGCTCGGGACTGACTACGGGCGAGCAGTACTTC
>TRBV24-1|.|.|TRBJ2-7
CATTLPSNRGAPDEQYF
TGTGCCACCACCCTCCCTAGCAACCGGGGGGCGCCGGACGAGCAGTACTTC
>TRBV28|TRBD1|.|TRBJ2-3
CASRNQGAGDTQYF
TGTGCCAGCAGGAACCAGGGGGCCGGAGATACGCAGTATTTT
>TRBV19|TRBD2|.|TRBJ2-1
CASSVLAGGNDEQFF
TGTGCCAGTAGTGTACTAGCGGGAGGGAACGATGAGCAGTTCTTC
>TRBV6-4|.|.|TRBJ2-3
CASSESTRGDTQYF
TGTGCCAGCAGTGAGTCGACTAGGGGTGATACGCAGTATTTT
>TRBV4-2|.|.|TRBJ1-1
CASSRQENTEAFF
TGTGCCAGCAGCCGACAGGAGAACACTGAAGCTTTCTTT
>TRBV7-8|TRBD2|once|TRBJ2-2
CASSLAQLAGRPTNTGELFF
TGTGCCAGCAGCTTAGCGCAACTAGCGGGCAGACCGACGAACACCGGGGAGCTGTTTTTT
>TRBV19|TRBD2|.|TRBJ2-1
CASSILQAGRGGSGSVF
TGTGCCAGTAGTATCCTCCAGGCAGGACGCGGGGGTAGCGGGAGTGTCTTC
>TRBV6-5|TRBD1|once|TRBJ2-4
CASRAHGTGIQYF
TGTGCCAGCAGGGCTCACGGGACAGGTATTCAGTACTTC
>TRBV12-3/TRBV12-4|.|.|TRBJ1-4
CASSSLAGKKLFF
TGTGCCAGCAGTTCTCTGGCCGGGAAGAAACTGTTTTTT
>TRBV2|.|.|TRBJ2-3
CASISGLSDTQYF
TGTGCCAGCATATCCGGTTTGAGCGATACGCAGTATTTT
>TRBV5-6|.|.|TRBJ2-3
CASTRRETTTLYF
TGTGCCAGCACTCGGAGAGAGACTACCACCTTGTATTTT
>TRBV7-9|TRBD1|once|TRBJ2-5
CASSLATGGGTQYF
TGTGCCAGCAGCTTAGCGACAGGGGGTGGGACCCAGTACTTC
>TRBV7-2|TRBD2|.|TRBJ2-7
CASSWITGTSVSYEQYF
TGTGCCAGCAGCTGGATCACCGGGACTAGCGTGTCCTACGAGCAGTACTTC
>TRBV28|.|.|TRBJ1-2
CASTLKGDYGYTF
TGTGCCAGCACTCTTAAGGGGGACTATGGCTACACCTTC